A selection of T cell receptor beta chains follows, all from one sample in a study of T cell responses to AZD1222 COVID-19 vaccine. Here immunoSEQ multiplex PCR was the method, and the copy in TCRdb shows in-frame clones only, minus some. The table has roughly 120,000 clones, 90% to 95% seen once. The sequenced sample was peripheral blood, obtained on day 0 of AZD1222 vaccination. The receptors originated from an adult in good health. Both conserved end residues are part of each CDR3. The D gene is left open where the match is weak. Clone size is not always given. Where it is, it says once, few, many or a class for expanded clones.

clone_size,j_call,v_call,d_call,cdr3_aa,cdr3_nt
-,TRBJ1-2,TRBV7-2,TRBD1,CASSLGMGGQAVGYTF,TGTGCCAGCAGCTTAGGAATGGGGGGACAGGCTGTAGGCTACACCTTC
-,TRBJ2-2,TRBV5-1,-,CASSEGPSNTGELFF,TGCGCCAGCAGCGAGGGACCATCGAACACCGGGGAGCTGTTTTTT
once,TRBJ2-7,TRBV29-1,TRBD1,CSVEDRGLSYEQYF,TGCAGCGTTGAGGACAGGGGGTTATCCTACGAGCAGTACTTC
-,TRBJ1-1,TRBV3-1/TRBV3-2,-,CASSRNPTSEAFF,TGTGCCAGCAGCCGCAACCCAACAAGTGAAGCTTTCTTT
-,TRBJ2-1,TRBV25-1,-,CASSERSGRYNEQFF,TGTGCCAGCAGTGAGCGGTCAGGGAGATACAATGAGCAGTTCTTC
-,TRBJ1-1,TRBV9,-,CASSGTTGPNTEAFF,TGTGCCAGCAGCGGCACGACAGGACCGAACACTGAAGCTTTCTTT
-,TRBJ1-3,TRBV4-1,-,CASSQIVGSSGNTIYF,TGCGCCAGCAGCCAAATTGTAGGGAGCTCTGGAAACACCATATATTTT
-,TRBJ2-2,TRBV19,-,CASSLLSRTGELFF,TGTGCCAGTAGTTTACTATCCCGCACCGGGGAGCTGTTTTTT
-,TRBJ2-2,TRBV4-2,-,CASSQGRFGIDSGELFF,TGTGCCAGCAGCCAAGGCAGGTTCGGAATAGATTCCGGGGAGCTGTTTTTT
-,TRBJ1-5,TRBV7-9,TRBD1,CASSLRTGQPQHF,TGTGCCAGCAGCTTACGGACAGGACAGCCCCAGCATTTT
-,TRBJ2-7,TRBV7-9,-,CASSPPSAYEQYF,TGTGCCAGCAGCCCCCCTAGCGCCTACGAGCAGTACTTC
-,TRBJ2-7,TRBV5-4,-,CASSLEPGGEQYF,TGTGCCAGCAGCTTGGAGCCAGGTGGCGAGCAGTACTTC
-,TRBJ2-3,TRBV5-1,TRBD2,CASSLASGSTDTQYF,TGCGCCAGCAGCTTGGCTAGCGGGAGCACAGATACGCAGTATTTT
-,TRBJ1-3,TRBV4-3,TRBD1,CASSQETGAGNTIYF,TGCGCCAGCAGCCAAGAAACAGGGGCAGGAAACACCATATATTTT
-,TRBJ1-5,TRBV6-5,-,CASSLQGYSNQPQHF,TGTGCCAGCAGTCTACAGGGATATAGCAATCAGCCCCAGCATTTT
-,TRBJ1-5,TRBV19,TRBD1,CASGPLGQGIHQPQHF,TGTGCCAGTGGCCCTTTGGGACAGGGGATCCATCAGCCCCAGCATTTT
-,TRBJ2-2,TRBV2,TRBD2,CASRRSGINTGELFF,TGTGCCAGCAGAAGGAGCGGGATAAACACCGGGGAGCTGTTTTTT
-,TRBJ1-2,TRBV28,-,CASSLGWEGYGYTF,TGTGCCAGCAGTTTAGGTTGGGAAGGCTATGGCTACACCTTC
-,TRBJ2-3,TRBV18,-,CASSPQGSTDTQYF,TGTGCCAGCTCACCTCAGGGAAGCACAGATACGCAGTATTTT
-,TRBJ2-1,TRBV18,TRBD2,CASSLGLAKENEQFF,TGTGCCAGCTCACTAGGACTAGCGAAGGAGAATGAGCAGTTCTTC
-,TRBJ2-1,TRBV5-1,TRBD1,CASSLAGGRVNEQFF,TGCGCCAGCAGCTTGGCAGGGGGCAGGGTAAATGAGCAGTTCTTC
-,TRBJ2-3,TRBV6-4,-,CASSDSKGGTDTQYF,TGTGCCAGCAGTGACTCGAAGGGTGGCACAGATACGCAGTATTTT